These T cell receptor beta chains were read from a single sample in a study of blood T cell repertoires in COVID-19. Produced via immunoSEQ multiplex PCR; TCRdb's table is partial and in-frame only. The sample has 130,000 to 150,000 clones; around 83% are singletons. The material sequenced was PBMCs or T cells enriched from blood (not recorded which). Receptors were obtained from a woman aged 45 to 65 who had been exposed to COVID-19. CDR3s include the opening cysteine and the closing phenylalanine or tryptophan. Fields, in order: V gene, J gene, D gene, clone size, CDR3 DNA, CDR3 protein. D genes are given only for firm matches. Part of the rows lack a size; the others show once, few, many or a class for expanded clones.

v_gene: TRBV2
j_gene: TRBJ1-6
d_gene: .
abundance: few
CDR3nt: TGTGCCAGCAGTGAACGGGGGGGCTCCTATAATTCACCCCTCCACTTT
CDR3aa: CASSERGGSYNSPLHF

v_gene: TRBV5-4
j_gene: TRBJ1-3
d_gene: .
abundance: .
CDR3nt: TGTGCCAGCAGCTTTCCGGAGGGGACCTCTGGAAACACCATATATTTT
CDR3aa: CASSFPEGTSGNTIYF

v_gene: TRBV4-3
j_gene: TRBJ2-7
d_gene: .
abundance: few
CDR3nt: TGCGCCAGCAGCCGCGGGACCTCCTACGAGCAGTACTTC
CDR3aa: CASSRGTSYEQYF

v_gene: TRBV18
j_gene: TRBJ2-5
d_gene: TRBD2
abundance: .
CDR3nt: TGTGCCAGCTCACCGGGACTAGCGGGGGGGCCAGAGACCCAGTACTTC
CDR3aa: CASSPGLAGGPETQYF

v_gene: TRBV7-2
j_gene: TRBJ1-1
d_gene: TRBD1
abundance: .
CDR3nt: TGTGCCAGCAGCTTAGCGAGCGACAGGGGGCGCACGGAGGCTTTCTTT
CDR3aa: CASSLASDRGRTEAFF

v_gene: TRBV9
j_gene: TRBJ1-3
d_gene: .
abundance: once
CDR3nt: TGTGCCAGCAGCGTAGGGTCGCGAGGAAACACCATATATTTT
CDR3aa: CASSVGSRGNTIYF

v_gene: TRBV15
j_gene: TRBJ2-1
d_gene: .
abundance: .
CDR3nt: TGTGCCACCAGCAGTGGCAGGAGGAATGAGCAGTTCTTC
CDR3aa: CATSSGRRNEQFF

v_gene: TRBV7-9
j_gene: TRBJ2-5
d_gene: TRBD1
abundance: .
CDR3nt: TGTGCCAGCAGCTGGGGCACAGGGGGCCAAGAGACCCAGTACTTC
CDR3aa: CASSWGTGGQETQYF

v_gene: TRBV6-4
j_gene: TRBJ1-6
d_gene: TRBD1
abundance: few
CDR3nt: TGTGCCAGCAGTGACCCGGACAGGGGGCCCTATAATTCACCCCTCCACTTT
CDR3aa: CASSDPDRGPYNSPLHF

v_gene: TRBV15
j_gene: TRBJ1-5
d_gene: .
abundance: .
CDR3nt: TGTGCCACCAGCAGAGATTTGGCAGGGGTAGGTCAGCCCCAGCATTTT
CDR3aa: CATSRDLAGVGQPQHF

v_gene: TRBV25-1
j_gene: TRBJ1-2
d_gene: TRBD1
abundance: .
CDR3nt: TGTGCCAGCAGCGACTCGGGACAGGTCCATGGCTACACCTTC
CDR3aa: CASSDSGQVHGYTF

v_gene: TRBV7-3
j_gene: TRBJ1-3
d_gene: TRBD1
abundance: once
CDR3nt: TGTGCCAGCAGCTTAATGGGAATTGACCTGCAGGGGGCTTTAAGTGGAAACACCATATATTTT
CDR3aa: CASSLMGIDLQGALSGNTIYF

v_gene: TRBV6-5
j_gene: TRBJ1-2
d_gene: TRBD1
abundance: .
CDR3nt: TGTGCCAGCAGTCTGGGACAGGGGTTGAATGGCTACACCTTC
CDR3aa: CASSLGQGLNGYTF

v_gene: TRBV30
j_gene: TRBJ2-5
d_gene: TRBD1
abundance: .
CDR3nt: TGTGCCTGGGAGACAGGGCAAGAGACCCAGTACTTC
CDR3aa: CAWETGQETQYF

v_gene: TRBV7-9
j_gene: TRBJ1-1
d_gene: TRBD1
abundance: .
CDR3nt: TGTGCCAGCAGCTTTACAGGGGCCACTGAAGCTTTCTTT
CDR3aa: CASSFTGATEAFF

v_gene: TRBV6-2/TRBV6-3
j_gene: TRBJ1-2
d_gene: .
abundance: .
CDR3nt: TGTGCCAGCAGTTACGACAGAATCTATGGCTACACCTTC
CDR3aa: CASSYDRIYGYTF

v_gene: TRBV5-5
j_gene: TRBJ2-1
d_gene: .
abundance: .
CDR3nt: TGTGCCAGCAGCTTGGGGGGACTTAACAATGAGCAGTTCTTC
CDR3aa: CASSLGGLNNEQFF

v_gene: TRBV29-1
j_gene: TRBJ2-1
d_gene: TRBD2
abundance: .
CDR3nt: TGCAGCGTGCCCCGACTAGCGAACAATGAGCAGTTCTTC
CDR3aa: CSVPRLANNEQFF

v_gene: TRBV2
j_gene: TRBJ1-2
d_gene: .
abundance: few
CDR3nt: TGTGCCAGCAGTGAGAGCGGGTTTGGGGTAGACTATGGCTACACCTTC
CDR3aa: CASSESGFGVDYGYTF

v_gene: TRBV5-4
j_gene: TRBJ1-1
d_gene: .
abundance: .
CDR3nt: TGTGCCAGCGGGACACCAAACACTGAAGCTTTCTTT
CDR3aa: CASGTPNTEAFF

v_gene: TRBV3-1/TRBV3-2
j_gene: TRBJ1-4
d_gene: .
abundance: .
CDR3nt: TGTGCCAGCAGGGGGGCGGAGGATGAAAAACTGTTTTTT
CDR3aa: CASRGAEDEKLFF

v_gene: TRBV6-1
j_gene: TRBJ2-1
d_gene: .
abundance: .
CDR3nt: TGTGCCAGCAGTGATACTACCGATGAGCAGTTCTTC
CDR3aa: CASSDTTDEQFF

v_gene: TRBV4-1
j_gene: TRBJ1-4
d_gene: .
abundance: .
CDR3nt: TGCGCCAGCAGCCAAGAGGGACAAACAACTAATGAAAAACTGTTTTTT
CDR3aa: CASSQEGQTTNEKLFF

v_gene: TRBV19
j_gene: TRBJ1-6
d_gene: TRBD1
abundance: .
CDR3nt: TGTGCCAGTAGTATCTCCGGGACAGGGCAATCCTATAATTCACCCCTCCACTTT
CDR3aa: CASSISGTGQSYNSPLHF

v_gene: TRBV6-6
j_gene: TRBJ1-5
d_gene: .
abundance: .
CDR3nt: TGTGCCAGCAGCCTCCCAGGGAGCAATCAGCCCCAGCATTTT
CDR3aa: CASSLPGSNQPQHF

v_gene: TRBV12-5
j_gene: TRBJ2-1
d_gene: .
abundance: .
CDR3nt: TGTGCTAGTGGTTTGATGGTAGATGAGCAGTTCTTC
CDR3aa: CASGLMVDEQFF

v_gene: TRBV3-1/TRBV3-2
j_gene: TRBJ1-1
d_gene: .
abundance: .
CDR3nt: TGTGCCAGCAGCCAAGGGAGAAGGGGTCTGCTTAACACTGAAGCTTTCTTT
CDR3aa: CASSQGRRGLLNTEAFF

v_gene: TRBV2
j_gene: TRBJ2-1
d_gene: TRBD2
abundance: .
CDR3nt: TGTGCCAGCACCCCGGGGCGGGAGGGATACAATGAGCAGTTCTTC
CDR3aa: CASTPGREGYNEQFF

v_gene: TRBV10-1
j_gene: TRBJ2-1
d_gene: TRBD2
abundance: .
CDR3nt: TGCGCCAGCAGTAACCCGGGACTAGCGCAGTTCTTC
CDR3aa: CASSNPGLAQFF

v_gene: TRBV6-5
j_gene: TRBJ2-5
d_gene: .
abundance: .
CDR3nt: TGTGCCAGCAGGGGAGGTAGGGCCCGGCAAGAGACCCAGTACTTC
CDR3aa: CASRGGRARQETQYF

v_gene: TRBV5-1
j_gene: TRBJ2-6
d_gene: .
abundance: once
CDR3nt: TGCGCCAGCAGCTTAACAGGTGAAACCAACGTCCTGACTTTC
CDR3aa: CASSLTGETNVLTF

v_gene: TRBV7-9
j_gene: TRBJ2-7
d_gene: .
abundance: .
CDR3nt: TGTGCCAGCAGCTCCGAAAGGGGATCAAACTACGAGCAGTACTTC
CDR3aa: CASSSERGSNYEQYF

v_gene: TRBV18
j_gene: TRBJ2-2
d_gene: TRBD1
abundance: .
CDR3nt: TGTGCCAGCTCACCCCTCCCGGACAGGGGGCGAAGAACCGGGGAGCTGTTTTTT
CDR3aa: CASSPLPDRGRRTGELFF

v_gene: TRBV28
j_gene: TRBJ2-7
d_gene: TRBD1
abundance: .
CDR3nt: TGTGCCAGCAGTCAGACAGGGTTCGAGCAGTACTTC
CDR3aa: CASSQTGFEQYF

v_gene: TRBV29-1
j_gene: TRBJ2-7
d_gene: .
abundance: .
CDR3nt: TGCAGCGTGATAGGACAGACCTACGAGCAGTACTTC
CDR3aa: CSVIGQTYEQYF

v_gene: TRBV5-1
j_gene: TRBJ1-4
d_gene: .
abundance: .
CDR3nt: TGCGCCAGCACGAAGACAAGCGGCAATGAAAAACTGTTTTTT
CDR3aa: CASTKTSGNEKLFF

v_gene: TRBV12-5
j_gene: TRBJ1-5
d_gene: .
abundance: .
CDR3nt: TGTGCTAGTGACGACAGCACCAATCAGCCCCAGCATTTT
CDR3aa: CASDDSTNQPQHF

v_gene: TRBV7-2
j_gene: TRBJ1-3
d_gene: .
abundance: .
CDR3nt: TGTGCCAGCAGGGTAGGACTTGGGAACACCATATATTTT
CDR3aa: CASRVGLGNTIYF

v_gene: TRBV27
j_gene: TRBJ1-4
d_gene: .
abundance: .
CDR3nt: TGTGCCAGCAGTCCCAGGTTGCTGAGCTATAATGAAAAACTGTTTTTT
CDR3aa: CASSPRLLSYNEKLFF

v_gene: TRBV19
j_gene: TRBJ2-7
d_gene: TRBD1
abundance: .
CDR3nt: TGTGCCAGTAGTCCGCGGGACAGGCAAGCCTACGAGCAGTACTTC
CDR3aa: CASSPRDRQAYEQYF

v_gene: TRBV7-6
j_gene: TRBJ2-3
d_gene: .
abundance: .
CDR3nt: TGTGCCAGCAGCTTCGCAGATACGCAGTATTTT
CDR3aa: CASSFADTQYF

v_gene: TRBV7-2
j_gene: TRBJ2-7
d_gene: TRBD2
abundance: once
CDR3nt: TGTGCCAGCAGCTTCCTTGGGGAGGGCCGCTACGAGCAGTACTTC
CDR3aa: CASSFLGEGRYEQYF

v_gene: TRBV7-2
j_gene: TRBJ1-4
d_gene: TRBD1
abundance: .
CDR3nt: TGTGCCAGCGGACAGGGGGCTAATGAAAAACTGTTTTTT
CDR3aa: CASGQGANEKLFF

v_gene: TRBV6-5
j_gene: TRBJ1-5
d_gene: TRBD1
abundance: .
CDR3nt: TGTGCCAGCAGTACCAGGGGGCGTAATCAGCCCCAGCATTTT
CDR3aa: CASSTRGRNQPQHF

v_gene: TRBV27
j_gene: TRBJ1-2
d_gene: TRBD1
abundance: .
CDR3nt: TGTGCCAGCAGTTTTGGGACAGGGGGTGATGGCTACACCTTC
CDR3aa: CASSFGTGGDGYTF

v_gene: TRBV18
j_gene: TRBJ1-6
d_gene: .
abundance: .
CDR3nt: TGTGCCAGCTCACCTCTTAATAATTCACCCCTCCACTTT
CDR3aa: CASSPLNNSPLHF

v_gene: TRBV9
j_gene: TRBJ2-3
d_gene: TRBD2
abundance: .
CDR3nt: TGTGCCAGCAGCGCTAGCGGGAGCACAGATACGCAGTATTTT
CDR3aa: CASSASGSTDTQYF

v_gene: TRBV29-1
j_gene: TRBJ1-1
d_gene: TRBD1
abundance: .
CDR3nt: TGCAGCGCCGACAGAGGGGGCAACACTGAAGCTTTCTTT
CDR3aa: CSADRGGNTEAFF

v_gene: TRBV5-1
j_gene: TRBJ1-4
d_gene: .
abundance: .
CDR3nt: TGCGCCAGCAGCTCCTCGGGGGCAACTAATGAAAAACTGTTTTTT
CDR3aa: CASSSSGATNEKLFF

v_gene: TRBV7-2
j_gene: TRBJ2-2
d_gene: TRBD2
abundance: .
CDR3nt: TGTGCCAGCAGCCGGAGGTCCGGGAGGGCCGCGAACACCGGGGAGCTGTTTTTT
CDR3aa: CASSRRSGRAANTGELFF

v_gene: TRBV7-9
j_gene: TRBJ2-2
d_gene: .
abundance: .
CDR3nt: TGTGCCAGCAGCCCCCCGGCCCCGAACAGGAACACCGGGGAGCTGTTTTTT
CDR3aa: CASSPPAPNRNTGELFF

v_gene: TRBV5-1
j_gene: TRBJ2-7
d_gene: TRBD2
abundance: .
CDR3nt: TGCGCCAGCAGCTTGGGGCCCTGGGGACTAGCGGGGACCTACGAGCAGTACTTC
CDR3aa: CASSLGPWGLAGTYEQYF

v_gene: TRBV7-2
j_gene: TRBJ1-4
d_gene: TRBD1
abundance: .
CDR3nt: TGTGCCAGCAGTCAGACAGGGGTGGGTGAAAAACTGTTTTTT
CDR3aa: CASSQTGVGEKLFF

v_gene: TRBV7-8
j_gene: TRBJ2-2
d_gene: TRBD2
abundance: .
CDR3nt: TGTGCCAGCGTACTAGCGGGAGAGGCGTACACCGGGGAGCTGTTTTTT
CDR3aa: CASVLAGEAYTGELFF